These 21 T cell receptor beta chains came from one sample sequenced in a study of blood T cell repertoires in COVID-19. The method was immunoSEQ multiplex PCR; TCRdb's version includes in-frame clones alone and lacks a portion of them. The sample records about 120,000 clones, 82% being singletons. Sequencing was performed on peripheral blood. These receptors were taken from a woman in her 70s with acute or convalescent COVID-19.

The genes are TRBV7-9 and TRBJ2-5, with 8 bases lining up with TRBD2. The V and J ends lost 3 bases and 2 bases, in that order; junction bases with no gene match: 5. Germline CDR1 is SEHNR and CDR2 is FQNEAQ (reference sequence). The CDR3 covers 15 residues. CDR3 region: CASSFSVAGQETQYF. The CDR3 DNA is TGTGCCAGCAGCTTCTCCGTAGCGGGACAAGAGACCCAGTACTTC.

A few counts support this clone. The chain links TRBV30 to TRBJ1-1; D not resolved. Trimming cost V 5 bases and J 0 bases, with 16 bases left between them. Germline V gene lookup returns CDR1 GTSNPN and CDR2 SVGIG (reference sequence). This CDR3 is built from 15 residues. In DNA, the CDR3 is TGTGCCTGGGCACTTGCACAGCTCCTGAACACTGAAGCTTTCTTT. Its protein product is CAWALAQLLNTEAFF.

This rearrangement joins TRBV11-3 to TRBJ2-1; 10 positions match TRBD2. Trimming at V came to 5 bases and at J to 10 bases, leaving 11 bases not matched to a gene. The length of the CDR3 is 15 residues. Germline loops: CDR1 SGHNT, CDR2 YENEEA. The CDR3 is CASSPAGGLSLEQFF. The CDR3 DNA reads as TGTGCCAGCAGCCCAGCGGGGGGGCTATCGTTGGAGCAGTTCTTC.

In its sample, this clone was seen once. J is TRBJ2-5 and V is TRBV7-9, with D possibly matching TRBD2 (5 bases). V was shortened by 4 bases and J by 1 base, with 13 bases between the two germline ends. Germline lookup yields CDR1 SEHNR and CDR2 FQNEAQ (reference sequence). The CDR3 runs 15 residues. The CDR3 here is CASSSSGSAQETQYF. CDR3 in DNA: TGTGCCAGCAGCTCCAGCGGATCAGCCCAAGAGACCCAGTACTTC. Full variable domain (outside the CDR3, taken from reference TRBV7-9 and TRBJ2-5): DTGVSQNPRHKITKRGQNVTFRCDPISEHNRLYWYRQTLGQGPEFLTYFQNEAQLEKSRLLSDRFSAERPKGSFSTLEIQRTEQGDSAMYLCASSSSGSAQETQYFGPGTRLLVL.

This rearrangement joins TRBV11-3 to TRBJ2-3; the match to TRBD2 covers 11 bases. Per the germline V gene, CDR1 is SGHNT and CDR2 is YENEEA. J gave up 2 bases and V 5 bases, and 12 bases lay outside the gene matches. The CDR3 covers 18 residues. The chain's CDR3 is CASSDLLAGGKITDTQYF. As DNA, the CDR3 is TGTGCCAGCAGCGACCTTCTAGCGGGGGGAAAAATCACAGATACGCAGTATTTT.

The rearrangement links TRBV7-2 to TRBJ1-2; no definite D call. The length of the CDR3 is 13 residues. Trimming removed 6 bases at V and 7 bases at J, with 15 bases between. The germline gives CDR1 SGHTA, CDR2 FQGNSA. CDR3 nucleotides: TGTGCCAGCAGTTTCGGACGGGGAGCTGGCTACACCTTC. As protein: CASSFGRGAGYTF.

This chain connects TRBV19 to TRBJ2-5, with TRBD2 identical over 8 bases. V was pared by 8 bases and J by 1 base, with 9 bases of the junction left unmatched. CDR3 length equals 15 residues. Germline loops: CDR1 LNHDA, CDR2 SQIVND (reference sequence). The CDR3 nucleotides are TGTGCCAGTTCTCCTTCGAGCGGGGGCCAAGAGACCCAGTACTTC. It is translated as CASSPSSGGQETQYF. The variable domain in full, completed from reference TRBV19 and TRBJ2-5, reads DGGITQSPKYLFRKEGQNVTLSCEQNLNHDAMYWYRQDPGQGLRLIYYSQIVNDFQKGDIAEGYSVSREKKESFPLTVTSAQKNPTAFYLCASSPSSGGQETQYFGPGTRLLVL.

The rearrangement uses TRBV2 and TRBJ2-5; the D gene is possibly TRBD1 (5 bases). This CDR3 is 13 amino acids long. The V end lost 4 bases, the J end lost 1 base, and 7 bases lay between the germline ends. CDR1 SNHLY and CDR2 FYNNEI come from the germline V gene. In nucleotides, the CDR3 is TGTGCCAGCAGTGTAACAGGCCAAGAGACCCAGTACTTC. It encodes CASSVTGQETQYF.

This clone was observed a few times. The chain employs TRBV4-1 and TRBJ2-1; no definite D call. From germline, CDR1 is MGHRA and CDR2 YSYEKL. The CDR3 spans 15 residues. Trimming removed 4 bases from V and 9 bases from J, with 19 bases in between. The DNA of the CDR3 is TGCGCCAGCAGCCGATCACCCCTCCTGTCCGGTGAGCAGTTCTTC. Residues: CASSRSPLLSGEQFF.

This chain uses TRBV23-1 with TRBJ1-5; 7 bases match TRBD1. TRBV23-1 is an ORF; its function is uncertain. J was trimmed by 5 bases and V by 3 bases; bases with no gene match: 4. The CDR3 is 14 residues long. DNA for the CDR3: TGCGCCAGCAGTCATGAGGGGGCAGATCAGCCCCAGCATTTT. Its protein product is CASSHEGADQPQHF.

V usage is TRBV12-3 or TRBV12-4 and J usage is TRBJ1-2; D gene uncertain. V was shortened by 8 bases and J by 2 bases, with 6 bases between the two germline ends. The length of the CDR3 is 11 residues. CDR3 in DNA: TGTGCCAGCTTCTTAAACTATGGCTACACCTTC. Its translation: CASFLNYGYTF.

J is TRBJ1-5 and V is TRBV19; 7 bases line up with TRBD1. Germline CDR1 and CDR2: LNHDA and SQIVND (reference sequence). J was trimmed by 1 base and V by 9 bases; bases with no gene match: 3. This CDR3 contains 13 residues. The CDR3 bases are TGTGCCAGCCGGGACAGAAGCAATCAGCCCCAGCATTTT. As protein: CASRDRSNQPQHF.

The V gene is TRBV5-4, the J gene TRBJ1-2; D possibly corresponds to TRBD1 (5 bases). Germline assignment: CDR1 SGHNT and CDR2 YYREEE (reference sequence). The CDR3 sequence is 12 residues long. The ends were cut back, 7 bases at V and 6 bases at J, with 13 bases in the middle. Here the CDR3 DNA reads TGTGCCAGCCGGGCGGAGGGGCATGGCTACACCTTC. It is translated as CASRAEGHGYTF.

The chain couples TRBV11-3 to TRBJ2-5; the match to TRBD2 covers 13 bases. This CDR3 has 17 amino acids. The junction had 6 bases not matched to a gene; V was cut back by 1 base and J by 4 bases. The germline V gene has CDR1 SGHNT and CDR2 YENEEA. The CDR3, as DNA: TGTGCCAGCAGCTTAGGATCGAGACTAGCGGGGGGAGAGACCCAGTACTTC. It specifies CASSLGSRLAGGETQYF.

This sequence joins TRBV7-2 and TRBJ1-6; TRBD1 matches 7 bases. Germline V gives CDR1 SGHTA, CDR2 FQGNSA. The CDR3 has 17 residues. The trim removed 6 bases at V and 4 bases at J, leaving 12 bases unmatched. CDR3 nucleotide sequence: TGTGCCAGCAGAGGCCTTCAGGGGGTGCATTATAATTCACCCCTCCACTTT. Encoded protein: CASRGLQGVHYNSPLHF.

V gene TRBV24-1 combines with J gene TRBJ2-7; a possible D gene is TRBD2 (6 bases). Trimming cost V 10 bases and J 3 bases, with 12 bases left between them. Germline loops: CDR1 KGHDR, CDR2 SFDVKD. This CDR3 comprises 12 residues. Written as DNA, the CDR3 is TGTGCCACGGAGCTGCGGGACTACGAGCAGTACGTC. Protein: CATELRDYEQYV.

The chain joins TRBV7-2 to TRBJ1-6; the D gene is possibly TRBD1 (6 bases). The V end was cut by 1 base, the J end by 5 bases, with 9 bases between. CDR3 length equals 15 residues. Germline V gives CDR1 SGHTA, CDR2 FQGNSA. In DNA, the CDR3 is TGTGCCAGCAGCTTAGGACAGGCGGATAATTCACCCCTCCACTTT. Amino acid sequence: CASSLGQADNSPLHF. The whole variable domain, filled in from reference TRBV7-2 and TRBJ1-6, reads GAGVSQSPSNKVTEKGKDVELRCDPISGHTALYWYRQSLGQGLEFLIYFQGNSAPDKSGLPSDRFSAERTGGSVSTLTIQRTQQEDSAVYLCASSLGQADNSPLHFGNGTRLTVT.

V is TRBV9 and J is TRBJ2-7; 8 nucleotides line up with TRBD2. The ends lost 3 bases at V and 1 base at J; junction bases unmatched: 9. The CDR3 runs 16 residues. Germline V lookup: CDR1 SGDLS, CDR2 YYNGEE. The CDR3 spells CASSAGGGRFSYEQYF. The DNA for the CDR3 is TGTGCCAGCAGCGCCGGGGGGGGCCGGTTTTCCTACGAGCAGTACTTC.

CDR3 sequence: CAISESGGGDNSPLHF. In nucleotides, the CDR3 is TGTGCCATCAGTGAGTCAGGTGGGGGGGACAATTCACCCCTCCACTTT. V gene TRBV10-3 combines with J gene TRBJ1-6, with D perhaps TRBD1 (5 bases). V gave up 0 bases and J gave up 7 bases, with 13 bases separating them. The CDR3 contains 16 residues. The germline V gene encodes CDR1 ENHRY and CDR2 SYGVKD.

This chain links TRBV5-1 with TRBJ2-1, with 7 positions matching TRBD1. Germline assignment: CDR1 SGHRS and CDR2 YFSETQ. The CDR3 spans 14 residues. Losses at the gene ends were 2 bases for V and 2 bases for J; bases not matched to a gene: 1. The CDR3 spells CASSLGTAYNEQFF. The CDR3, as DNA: TGCGCCAGCAGCTTAGGGACAGCCTACAATGAGCAGTTCTTC.

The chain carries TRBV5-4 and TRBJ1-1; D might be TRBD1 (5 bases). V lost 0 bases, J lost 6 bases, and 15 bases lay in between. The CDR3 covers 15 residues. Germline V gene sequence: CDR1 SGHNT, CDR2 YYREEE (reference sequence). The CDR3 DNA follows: TGTGCCAGCAGCTTGGGAGCAGGGCCCAATGCTGAAGCTTTCTTT. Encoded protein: CASSLGAGPNAEAFF.